Each of the 10 T cell receptor beta chains below was sequenced from the same sample in a study of shared clonotypes between healthy human individuals (dated by TCRdb to the early 2020s). For the CD8 naive samples, CD45RO-negative cells were positively selected for CCR7, yielding a CD45RA+CCR7+ population from which TemRA cells were excluded. Library generation was performed with the immunoSEQ multiplex PCR assay. TCRdb obtained this table from immuneACCESS and retained in-frame rearrangements with V and J assigned. These tables miss some clones; where compared with another copy, unresolved V genes account for less than half of the shortfall, and the remainder is unexplained. This sample has hundreds of thousands of clones in its table, and approximately 92% of those were observed once. Around 24% of the sample is held by the ten biggest clonotypes. The sequenced material came from naive CD8+ T cells sorted from blood. The sample's cell subset or site label, in plain terms: CD45RA+CCR7+. All receptors come from a man aged 30-40 years in good health.

This clone was detected only once. J is TRBJ2-5 and V is TRBV5-1; 7 bases are shared with TRBD2. CDR3 size: 15 residues. The germline CDR1 and CDR2 sequences are SGHRS and YFSETQ. V dropped 2 bases and J dropped 7; count of bases not matched to a gene: 11. The CDR3 DNA reads TGCGCCAGCAGCTTTATTGCGGGGGAGGTCGGGACCCAGTACTTC. Protein product: CASSFIAGEVGTQYF.

The V call is TRBV5-5, the J call TRBJ2-3; 7 bases fit TRBD1. The CDR3 length is 16 residues. CDR1 and CDR2 (germline): SGHKS, YYEKEE (reference sequence). V was clipped by 6 bases and J by 0 bases; unmatched bases: 10. The CDR3 region has the DNA TGTGCCAGCATGCACACCCCGGGACAGAGCACAGATACGCAGTATTTT. Protein: CASMHTPGQSTDTQYF.

The CDR3 DNA follows: TGTGCCAGCAGCTCGGACTGGATCTCCTACAATGAGCAGTTCTTC. This translates into CASSSDWISYNEQFF. V usage is TRBV7-9 and J usage is TRBJ2-1; perhaps TRBD2 as D (5 bases). V gave up 4 bases and J gave up 0 bases, with 10 bases separating them. The CDR3 loop spans 15 amino acids. Germline values: CDR1 SEHNR, CDR2 FQNEAQ (reference sequence).

A remark on this clone: Other DNA sequences in the same sample also yield this CDR3. The chain carries TRBV29-1 and TRBJ2-7; no firm D call. Germline V gene data show CDR1 as SQVTM and CDR2 as ANQGSEA. Trimming stripped 5 bases from V and 2 bases from J, with 4 bases between. The CDR3 totals 10 residues. CDR3 amino acids: CSVLAYEQYF. In nucleotides, the CDR3 is TGCAGCGTTCTTGCCTACGAGCAGTACTTC.

Here the CDR3 DNA reads TGTGCCAGCAGCGTGGGGACAGGGGGCCTGGAGACCCAGTACTTC. This sequence encodes CASSVGTGGLETQYF. V and J are TRBV28 and TRBJ2-5; TRBD1 matches 12 bases. The CDR3 has 15 residues. With V trimmed by 6 bases and J by 5 bases, 7 bases remained unmatched. Germline V CDR1 and CDR2: MDHEN, SYDVKM.

This sequence joins TRBV9 and TRBJ1-1; D remains ambiguous. The germline gives CDR1 SGDLS, CDR2 YYNGEE. CDR3 length: 10 residues. Trimming took 5 bases from V and 7 from J, leaving 6 bases between them. The CDR3, as DNA: TGTGCCAGCAGGGGAAGTGAAGCTTTCTTT. Amino acid sequence: CASRGSEAFF. Full variable domain (outside the CDR3, taken from reference TRBV9 and TRBJ1-1): DSGVTQTPKHLITATGQRVTLRCSPRSGDLSVYWYQQSLDQGLQFLIQYYNGEERAKGNILERFSAQQFPDLHSELNLSSLELGDSALYFCASRGSEAFFGQGTRLTVV.

Only a few counts were recorded for this clone. V is TRBV30 and J is TRBJ2-7; 8 positions agree with TRBD2. The CDR3 sequence is 15 residues long. The ends lost 0 bases at V and 2 bases at J; junction bases unmatched: 6. Per the germline V gene, CDR1 is GTSNPN and CDR2 is SVGIG (reference sequence). CDR3 DNA sequence: TGTGCCTGGAGTGTAATGGGACTAGGTGCCTACGAGCAGTACTTC. Protein product: CAWSVMGLGAYEQYF. The full variable domain, rest sourced from reference TRBV30 and TRBJ2-7, is SQTIHQWPATLVQPVGSPLSLECTVEGTSNPNLYWYRQAAGRGLQLLFYSVGIGQISSEVPQNLSASRPQDRQFILSSKKLLLSDSGFYLCAWSVMGLGAYEQYFGPGTRLTVT.

This clone is a singleton in its sample. The CDR3 loop is CASTLDRVGAQPQHF. CDR3 in DNA: TGTGCCAGCACCCTTGACAGGGTAGGTGCTCAGCCCCAGCATTTT. V is TRBV2 and J is TRBJ1-5, with 7 positions matching TRBD1. The CDR3 contains 15 residues. The trim removed 7 bases at V and 6 bases at J, leaving 12 bases unmatched. In germline, CDR1 is SNHLY, CDR2 FYNNEI.

The genes are TRBV11-3 and TRBJ1-5; possible D gene TRBD1, 5 bases. V was clipped by 0 bases and J by 7 bases, with 28 bases between them. Per the germline V gene, CDR1 is SGHNT and CDR2 is YENEEA. The CDR3 totals 20 residues. CDR3 protein: CASSLDFVARRGPTMQPQHF. The DNA of the CDR3 is TGTGCCAGCAGCTTAGATTTTGTCGCCCGGAGGGGACCCACAATGCAGCCCCAGCATTTT.

This clone was observed a single time. V and J are TRBV2 and TRBJ2-2; 8 bases match TRBD1. With 5 bases clipped from V and 3 bases from J, the junction kept 5 bases outside the gene matches. CDR3 length equals 15 residues. Germline V lookup: CDR1 SNHLY, CDR2 FYNNEI. Here the CDR3 DNA reads TGTGCCAGCAGTTACCAGGGGGCTGACACCGGGGAGCTGTTTTTT. Encoded protein: CASSYQGADTGELFF.